These T cell receptor beta chains were read from a single sample in a study of CD8 T cells in Susac syndrome. MiXCR was run by TCRdb on the immunoSEQ multiplex PCR reads, yielding one entry per CDR3 protein. The data contain under 550,000 distinct CDR3 sequences, roughly 85% of them singletons. Sequencing was performed on CD8+ T cells from PBMCs. These receptor sequences come from a human donor with multiple sclerosis. Both conserved end residues are part of each CDR3. Each record gives: D gene, J gene, V gene, clone size, CDR3 DNA, CDR3 protein. D genes are given only for firm matches. Clone size appears in some rows only: once, few, many, or a class for an expanded clone.

>.|TRBJ2-7|TRBV12-3/TRBV12-4|.
TGTGCCAGCAGTAACGTGGGGTACGAGCAGTACTTC
CASSNVGYEQYF
>.|TRBJ1-5|TRBV6-5|.
TGTGCCAGCAGTTACTCCTCGGTTCAGCCCCAGCATTTT
CASSYSSVQPQHF
>.|TRBJ2-7|TRBV27|few
TGTGCCAGCAGTTCGAATCCCATGACGGGGCTCTACGAGCAGTACTTC
CASSSNPMTGLYEQYF
>.|TRBJ1-2|TRBV10-2|.
TGCGCCAGCAGTGAGTCGTGGGGAAACTATGGCTACACCTTC
CASSESWGNYGYTF
>.|TRBJ2-7|TRBV27|.
TGTGCCAGCAGAAAGGAATCGGGGTTCGTGCCCTACGAGCAGTACTTC
CASRKESGFVPYEQYF
>.|TRBJ1-1|TRBV7-9|.
TGTGCCAGCAGCCCTTTATCTGACACTGAAGCTTTCTTT
CASSPLSDTEAFF
>.|TRBJ2-3|TRBV6-2/TRBV6-3|.
TGTGCCAGCAGCCCCTTGTCTAGCACAGATACGCAGTATTTT
CASSPLSSTDTQYF
>.|TRBJ2-5|TRBV4-1|once
TGCGCCAGCAGCCCCTCATGGCACGGCCAAGAGACCCAGTACTTC
CASSPSWHGQETQYF
>.|TRBJ2-2|TRBV29-1|once
TGCAGCGTTGCACATATCGGGGAGCTGTTTTTT
CSVAHIGELFF
>TRBD1|TRBJ2-7|TRBV6-2/TRBV6-3|.
TGTGCCAGCAGTTTTCGGGACAGGGAAGATTACGAGCAGTACTTC
CASSFRDREDYEQYF
>TRBD1|TRBJ2-1|TRBV20-1|.
TGCAGTGCAGCCGGGACAGGGGAGGGCTACAATGAGCAGTTCTTC
CSAAGTGEGYNEQFF
>.|TRBJ1-2|TRBV30|.
TGTGCCTGGGAAGGGGATGCGGATGGCTACACCTTC
CAWEGDADGYTF
>.|TRBJ1-2|TRBV27|.
TGTGCCAGCAGTTTATTCGGCCCGGCTAACTATGGCTACACCTTC
CASSLFGPANYGYTF
>TRBD1|TRBJ2-3|TRBV19|few
TGTGCCAGTAGTATAGTTAAGGGACAGGGGGCAACTGGCCAGACAGATACGCAGTATTTT
CASSIVKGQGATGQTDTQYF
>TRBD2|TRBJ2-7|TRBV6-1|.
TGTGCCAGCAGTGAGTATAGCGGGAGGGCCTACGAGCAGTACTTC
CASSEYSGRAYEQYF
>TRBD2|TRBJ2-1|TRBV27|.
TGTGCCAGCAGTTCTATGACTAGCGGGAGGCCCGGGGATGAGCAGTTCTTC
CASSSMTSGRPGDEQFF
>.|TRBJ2-4|TRBV18|.
TGTGCCAGCTCACCCGGCAGGGGCAGGGACATTCAGTACTTC
CASSPGRGRDIQYF
>TRBD1|TRBJ2-1|TRBV28|.
TGTGCCAGCAGCGCAACGACAGGGGTTTCCTACAATGAGCAGTTCTTC
CASSATTGVSYNEQFF
>.|TRBJ1-1|TRBV2|.
TGTGCCAGCAGCGAATTGTGGCAGAACACTGAAGCTTTCTTT
CASSELWQNTEAFF
>TRBD2|TRBJ2-2|TRBV4-1|.
TGCGCCAGCAGCCAACTGGGACTAGCGACAAACGGGGAGCTGTTTTTT
CASSQLGLATNGELFF
>TRBD1|TRBJ1-1|TRBV12-3/TRBV12-4|.
TGTGCCAGCAGTTTCACAGGGGACAACACTGAAGCTTTCTTT
CASSFTGDNTEAFF
>.|TRBJ2-7|TRBV4-1|.
TGCGCCAGCAGCCCGCTTTCAGGCGGCTCCTACGAGCAGTACTTC
CASSPLSGGSYEQYF
>.|TRBJ2-7|TRBV5-6|.
TGTGCCAGCAGCTTCGGTTGGGTAACCTACGAGCAGTACTTC
CASSFGWVTYEQYF
>TRBD2|TRBJ2-2|TRBV4-2|.
TGTGCCAGCAGCCCTCTGACTAGCGGGAGCCCAACCGGGGAGCTGTTTTTT
CASSPLTSGSPTGELFF
>TRBD1|TRBJ2-3|TRBV5-1|.
TGCGCCAGCAGCTTGGGTTACCCGGGACAGGGGGGGAGGCCAGATACGCAGTATTTT
CASSLGYPGQGGRPDTQYF
>.|TRBJ2-3|TRBV5-6|.
TGTGCCAGCAGCTCACCTCAGGGGACAGATACGCAGTATTTT
CASSSPQGTDTQYF
>TRBD2|TRBJ2-5|TRBV10-3|.
TGTGCCATCAGTGAGGCTAGCGGATACCAAGAGACCCAGTACTTC
CAISEASGYQETQYF
>.|TRBJ1-1|TRBV19|.
TGTGCCAGTAGTACCGTGTTTTCGAACACTGAAGCTTTCTTT
CASSTVFSNTEAFF
>.|TRBJ2-1|TRBV24-1|once
TGTGCCACCAGTGATTCAGGGGTAGGGCGGTTCTTC
CATSDSGVGRFF
>.|TRBJ1-2|TRBV5-4|.
TGTGCCAGCAGCTTCCCTAGAGAGGGGTCCGGCTATGGCTACACCTTC
CASSFPREGSGYGYTF
>.|TRBJ1-2|TRBV25-1|.
TGTGCCAGCAGTGAATCCAGGGGCTATGGCTACACCTTC
CASSESRGYGYTF
>.|TRBJ1-5|TRBV28|once
TGTGCCAGCAGACCCGCAGGCCTCAATCAACCCCAGCATTTT
CASRPAGLNQPQHF
>TRBD2|TRBJ2-1|TRBV7-2|.
TGTGCCAGCAGCCCCGGACTAGATTTGAATGAGCAGTTCTTC
CASSPGLDLNEQFF
>.|TRBJ2-7|TRBV20-1|once
TGCAGTGCTAGAGCGGGCAGAAGCTACGAGCAGTACTTC
CSARAGRSYEQYF
>.|TRBJ1-5|TRBV3-1|.
TGTGCCAGCAGCCCCCCGGGCAGAAATCAGCCCCAGCATTTT
CASSPPGRNQPQHF
>TRBD1|TRBJ2-7|TRBV30|.
TGTGCCTGGAGTCTACCGGGACAGGGTTACGAGCAGTACTTC
CAWSLPGQGYEQYF
>TRBD1|TRBJ1-5|TRBV6-1|.
TGTGCCAGCAGAAATATCCGGGACAGGGCCCGTCAGCCCCAGCATTTT
CASRNIRDRARQPQHF
>.|TRBJ2-1|TRBV29-1|.
TGCAGCGTAAACAGGGCGAGCAATGAGCAGTTCTTC
CSVNRASNEQFF
>.|TRBJ2-5|TRBV28|.
TGTGCCAGCAGTTTTGTCAAAGAGACCCAGTACTTC
CASSFVKETQYF
>.|TRBJ2-1|TRBV20-1|.
TGCAGTGCTACCTCGGGACTCCTCAGCTCCTACAATGAGCAGTTCTTC
CSATSGLLSSYNEQFF
>TRBD2|TRBJ2-2|TRBV3-1|.
TGTGCCAGCAGCCAAGATACCAGCGGGGGGGCCGGGGAGCTGTTTTTT
CASSQDTSGGAGELFF
>.|TRBJ1-5|TRBV27|.
TGTGCCAGCGCCCGGGGTATTTTCAATCAGCCCCAGCATTTT
CASARGIFNQPQHF
>.|TRBJ2-1|TRBV28|.
TGTGCCAGTAACCGGGACATAGCCTACAATGAGCAGTTCTTC
CASNRDIAYNEQFF
>.|TRBJ2-3|TRBV27|.
TGTGCCAGCAGTTTATTACAGAGTAGCACAGATACGCAGTATTTT
CASSLLQSSTDTQYF
>TRBD1|TRBJ1-5|TRBV4-1|.
TGCGCCAGCAGTCATAACAGGGGCCAGCCCCAGCATTTT
CASSHNRGQPQHF
>.|TRBJ1-5|TRBV3-1|.
TGTGCCAGCAGCCTTCGGAGGGCCGATCAGCCCCAGCATTTT
CASSLRRADQPQHF
>TRBD2|TRBJ2-1|TRBV5-1|.
TGCGCCAGCAGCTCTAGCGGGGAATACAATGAGCAGTTCTTC
CASSSSGEYNEQFF
>.|TRBJ2-7|TRBV7-9|.
TGTGCCAGCAGCTCTTCGGAGAAAGACTCCTACGAGCAGTACTTC
CASSSSEKDSYEQYF
>.|TRBJ2-1|TRBV28|once
TGTGCCAGCAGTTCTTCAATCGATGAGCAGTTCTTC
CASSSSIDEQFF
>TRBD1|TRBJ2-7|TRBV27|.
TGTGCCAGCAGTTCCATCGGACAGGGTTCCTACGAGCAGTACTTC
CASSSIGQGSYEQYF
>.|TRBJ1-2|TRBV28|.
TGTGCCATCTCGCGGGGGCAGAGAAGTACAGCTAACTATGGCTACACCTTC
CAISRGQRSTANYGYTF
>TRBD2|TRBJ2-7|TRBV27|.
TGTGCCAGCAGTTTAGTGGGCGCGGGAGGAGCCTACGAGCAGTACTTC
CASSLVGAGGAYEQYF
>.|TRBJ1-3|TRBV6-1|.
TGTGCCAGCAGTGAAGTGGACCCATACAACACCATATATTTT
CASSEVDPYNTIYF
>TRBD2|TRBJ2-5|TRBV12-3/TRBV12-4|.
TGTGCCAGCAGTTTTTTCGCGGGGGGGCAAGAGACCCAGTACTTC
CASSFFAGGQETQYF
>TRBD1|TRBJ2-1|TRBV4-1|.
TGCGCCAGCAGCCACAGGACAGGGTGGTTTGGCAATGAGCAGTTCTTC
CASSHRTGWFGNEQFF